One sample yielded the 32 T cell receptor beta chains listed below, sequenced in a study of T cell responses to AZD1222 COVID-19 vaccine. The protocol was immunoSEQ multiplex PCR, while the TCRdb copy is restricted to in-frame clones and leaves out a portion. The sample has approximately 180,000 clones, 85% to 95% seen once. The starting material was peripheral blood, obtained on day 0 of AZD1222 vaccination. Source of these receptors: an adult in good health.

The chain carries TRBV5-6 and TRBJ1-5, with 9 positions matching TRBD1. The V and J ends lost 4 bases and 2 bases, in that order; junction bases with no gene match: 7. This CDR3 region has 16 residues. CDR1 is SGHDT, CDR2 YYEEEE, per germline. CDR3 loop: CASSVYRGQGNQPQHF. For the CDR3, the DNA is TGTGCCAGCAGCGTCTACAGGGGGCAAGGCAATCAGCCCCAGCATTTT.

The chain carries TRBV5-6 and TRBJ1-6, with unresolved D. Trimming left V 5 bases short and J 0 bases short, with 9 bases between. Per germline, CDR1 SGHDT and CDR2 YYEEEE. This CDR3 is 15 amino acids long. CDR3 protein: CASSRGLSYNSPLHF. The DNA for the CDR3 is TGTGCCAGCAGTAGAGGCCTCTCCTATAATTCACCCCTCCACTTT. The variable domain in full, with the rest retrieved from reference TRBV5-6 and TRBJ1-6, is DAGVTQSPTHLIKTRGQQVTLRCSPKSGHDTVSWYQQALGQGPQFIFQYYEEEERQRGNFPDRFSGHQFPNYSSELNVNALLLGDSALYLCASSRGLSYNSPLHFGNGTRLTVT.

This clone was detected only a few times. Other DNA sequences in this specimen translate into the identical CDR3. The rearrangement links TRBV28 to TRBJ1-2, with 10 nucleotides matching TRBD1. The CDR3 sequence is 14 residues long. CDR1 is MDHEN and CDR2 is SYDVKM in the germline V gene. Trimming at V came to 2 bases and at J to 4 bases, leaving 1 base not matched to a gene. CDR3 amino acids: CASSLRTGGYGYTF. The CDR3 nucleotides are TGTGCCAGCAGTTTAAGGACAGGGGGCTATGGCTACACCTTC.

This clone was observed once. The chain couples TRBV3-1 (or the pseudogene TRBV3-2) to TRBJ1-6; unclear D gene. CDR3 length: 14 residues. V lost 4 bases and J lost 8, with 12 bases in between. Germline CDR1 is LGHDT and CDR2 is YNNKEL (reference sequence). CDR3 sequence (DNA): TGTGCCAGCAGCCCAGTGGGAGAAGATTCACCCCTCCACTTT. This sequence encodes CASSPVGEDSPLHF.

The chain uses TRBV29-1 and TRBJ2-5; D gene uncertain. The CDR3 totals 13 residues. CDR1 is SQVTM, CDR2 ANQGSEA, per germline. Trimming pared 4 bases from V and 5 bases from J, leaving 14 bases between. The CDR3 spells CSVAQTKQETQYF. The CDR3 nucleotides read TGCAGCGTTGCACAGACAAAGCAGGAGACCCAGTACTTC.

This clone was found once. The chain links TRBV3-1 (or the pseudogene TRBV3-2) to TRBJ1-1; the D gene is possibly TRBD1 (5 bases). CDR1 is LGHDT, CDR2 YNNKEL, per germline (reference sequence). CDR3 length: 13 amino acids. The V end lost 4 bases, the J end lost 4 bases, and 10 bases lay between the germline ends. The CDR3 DNA reads TGTGCCAGCAGCCGAATAGACAGCACTGAAGCTTTCTTT. Protein product: CASSRIDSTEAFF.

The gene calls are TRBV24-1 and TRBJ2-5; 11 bases map to TRBD1. The V and J ends lost 4 bases and 5 bases, in that order; junction bases with no gene match: 8. The CDR3 spans 16 residues. Germline V CDR1 and CDR2: KGHDR, SFDVKD. The CDR3: CATSETGQGARETQYF. CDR3 sequence (DNA): TGTGCCACCAGTGAGACCGGACAGGGGGCCAGGGAGACCCAGTACTTC.

The chain has TRBV3-1 (or the pseudogene TRBV3-2) and TRBJ2-7, with D possibly TRBD2 on 7 matching bases. V was pared by 4 bases and J by 5 bases, with 18 bases between. CDR1 is LGHDT and CDR2 is YNNKEL in the germline V gene (reference sequence). This CDR3 is 15 amino acids long. CDR3: CASSPRGGGQDEQYF. The CDR3 nucleotides read TGTGCCAGCAGCCCTCGTGGGGGGGGGCAGGACGAGCAGTACTTC.

This clone came up once. The chain has TRBV30 and TRBJ2-2, with 7 bases matching TRBD1. Unmatched junction bases numbered 3, after V lost 5 bases and J lost 0 bases. The germline CDR1 and CDR2 sequences are GTSNPN and SVGIG (reference sequence). The CDR3 has 14 residues. The CDR3 region has the DNA TGTGCCTGGTCGGGACAGCCGAACACCGGGGAGCTGTTTTTT. Its translation: CAWSGQPNTGELFF.

The V and J genes are TRBV13 and TRBJ2-1; TRBD1 matches at 10 bases. With 3 bases clipped from V and 10 bases from J, the junction kept 9 bases outside the gene matches. This CDR3 has 15 amino acids. Germline loops: CDR1 PRHDT, CDR2 FYEKMQ (reference sequence). The CDR3 here is CASSFRQGAWGEQFF. CDR3 sequence (DNA): TGTGCCAGCAGCTTTAGACAGGGGGCCTGGGGCGAGCAGTTCTTC.

The chain carries TRBV30 and TRBJ1-5, with no clear D. In germline, CDR1 is GTSNPN, CDR2 SVGIG (reference sequence). The V and J ends lost 5 bases and 0 bases respectively, with 17 bases between them. The CDR3 totals 16 residues. The CDR3 spells CAWALEPLYSNQPQHF. DNA of the CDR3: TGTGCCTGGGCCCTCGAACCTCTCTATAGCAATCAGCCCCAGCATTTT.

The chain combines TRBV28 with TRBJ2-1; 7 bases are a match to TRBD2. Germline V gene lookup returns CDR1 MDHEN and CDR2 SYDVKM. The J segment lost 5 bases and the V segment lost 3 bases, leaving 7 bases of the junction unmatched. The CDR3 totals 15 residues. The CDR3 reads CASSLGGRLNNEQFF. The CDR3, as DNA: TGTGCCAGCAGTTTGGGCGGGAGATTGAACAATGAGCAGTTCTTC.

This clone appeared a single time. V usage is TRBV10-2 and J usage is TRBJ2-3; tentative D call: TRBD1 (6 bases). Looked up from germline, CDR1 is WSHSY and CDR2 is SAAADI. CDR3 size: 18 residues. The V gene lost 5 bases and the J gene lost 1 base, with 22 bases spanning the gap. The CDR3 DNA follows: TGCGCCAGCAGTACGGCAGGGGCGCCCCCTATTGGCACAGATACGCAGTATTTT. Translation gives CASSTAGAPPIGTDTQYF.

The chain combines TRBV18 with TRBJ2-3; D assignment may be TRBD1 or TRBD2 (7 bases each). The V gene's germline CDR1 is KGHSH and CDR2 LQKENI. Trimming left V 5 bases short and J 4 bases short, with 16 bases between. The CDR3 is made up of 15 amino acids. CDR3 region: CASSGNRGGADTQYF. The CDR3 DNA reads as TGTGCCAGCTCAGGCAACAGGGGAGGGGCAGATACGCAGTATTTT.

This chain connects TRBV9 to TRBJ2-1; 7 nucleotides agree with TRBD2. V gave up 3 bases and J gave up 4 bases; unmatched junction bases: 7. Per germline, CDR1 SGDLS and CDR2 YYNGEE. The CDR3 sequence is 15 residues long. The CDR3 sequence: CASSDGGGGYNEQFF. For the CDR3, the DNA is TGTGCCAGCAGCGACGGCGGGGGAGGTTACAATGAGCAGTTCTTC.

The rearrangement links TRBV11-2 to TRBJ2-1; possibly TRBD2 for D (5 bases). This CDR3 comprises 15 residues. Germline V gene lookup returns CDR1 SGHAT and CDR2 FQNNGV. Trimming took 8 bases from V and 0 from J, leaving 14 bases between them. The CDR3 bases are TGTGCCAGCCAATATAGCGTTAGCTCCTACAATGAGCAGTTCTTC. Translation gives CASQYSVSSYNEQFF.

The chain carries TRBV30 and TRBJ1-5; TRBD1 might be the D (5 bases). Germline V lookup: CDR1 GTSNPN, CDR2 SVGIG (reference sequence). Trimming removed 6 bases at V and 4 bases at J, with 10 bases between. The CDR3 extends over 12 amino acids. The CDR3 coding sequence is TGTGCCTGCAGGGACGGGAATCAGCCCCAGCATTTT. Protein: CACRDGNQPQHF.

Comment on this clone: Within the sample, other DNA sequences also encode this same CDR3. V and J are TRBV28 and TRBJ1-5; D unresolved. There are 12 residues in the CDR3. Trimming took off 5 bases at V and 5 bases at J, with 7 bases between the two ends. The V gene's germline CDR1 is MDHEN and CDR2 SYDVKM. CDR3 in amino acids: CASSTDYQPQHF. CDR3 DNA: TGTGCCAGCAGTACCGACTATCAGCCCCAGCATTTT.

The chain carries TRBV6-5 and TRBJ1-6; perhaps TRBD1 as D (6 bases). The V end lost 2 bases, the J end lost 9 bases, and 14 bases lay between the germline ends. Germline CDR1 reads MNHEY; CDR2 reads SVGAGI. The CDR3 contains 15 residues. CDR3 nucleotides: TGTGCCAGCAGTTACAAGGGGGGGACTATTTCACCCCTCCACTTT. Its protein product is CASSYKGGTISPLHF.

The gene calls are TRBV5-6 and TRBJ1-6; no clear D. In germline, CDR1 is SGHDT, CDR2 YYEEEE. V lost 5 bases and J lost 10, with 7 bases in between. The CDR3 sequence is 11 residues long. CDR3 loop: CASSGGSPLHF. CDR3 DNA sequence: TGTGCCAGCAGTGGCGGGTCACCCCTCCACTTT.

The chain carries TRBV18 and TRBJ2-7; 7 bases are shared with TRBD1. CDR3 length: 15 amino acids. V shed 4 bases, J shed 0 bases, and the junction held 6 bases outside the gene matches. Germline loops: CDR1 KGHSH, CDR2 LQKENI. CDR3 loop: CASSLGQVYSYEQYF. CDR3 bases: TGTGCCAGCTCACTTGGACAGGTTTACTCCTACGAGCAGTACTTC.

This clone was seen a single time. The rearrangement links TRBV7-2 to TRBJ1-1; D not certain. The CDR3 spans 15 residues. Germline CDR1 and CDR2: SGHTA and FQGNSA. V lost 3 bases, J lost 0 bases, and 11 bases lay in between. This CDR3 reads CASSFAENMNTEAFF. The CDR3, as DNA: TGTGCCAGCAGCTTTGCAGAAAATATGAACACTGAAGCTTTCTTT.

This chain links TRBV18 with TRBJ2-5; D is unclear. This CDR3 spans 13 amino acids. Per the germline V gene, CDR1 is KGHSH and CDR2 is LQKENI. Trimming removed 1 base at V and 5 bases at J, with 8 bases between. The DNA for the CDR3 is TGTGCCAGCTCACCACGAGACCTGGAGACCCAGTACTTC. It is translated as CASSPRDLETQYF.

V is TRBV19 and J is TRBJ1-5, with TRBD1 matching over 9 bases. Germline loops: CDR1 LNHDA, CDR2 SQIVND (reference sequence). V lost 8 bases, J lost 1 base, and 6 bases stayed unmatched. The CDR3 totals 15 residues. The CDR3 nucleotides read TGTGCCAGTGACCAGGACAGGGGAAGCAATCAGCCCCAGCATTTT. Translation: CASDQDRGSNQPQHF.

This clone was found a few times. CDR3 DNA sequence: TGTGCCAGCAGCCGGACTAACACAGATACGCAGTATTTT. Protein sequence: CASSRTNTDTQYF. The rearrangement links TRBV13 to TRBJ2-3; D is perhaps TRBD2 (6 bases). V was clipped by 5 bases and J by 2 bases, with 8 bases between them. Germline V gene lookup returns CDR1 PRHDT and CDR2 FYEKMQ (reference sequence). CDR3 length: 13 amino acids.

J is TRBJ1-2 and V is TRBV2; possible D gene TRBD1, 5 bases. V lost 7 bases, J lost 0 bases, and 21 bases lay in between. Germline-derived CDR1 and CDR2 are SNHLY and FYNNEI. The CDR3 length is 17 residues. The CDR3 spells CASIPIGSGGSNYGYTF. CDR3 in DNA: TGTGCCAGCATCCCCATTGGGAGCGGGGGATCTAACTATGGCTACACCTTC.

The chain joins TRBV28 to TRBJ1-2, with D possibly being TRBD1 (5 bases). The CDR3 extends over 14 amino acids. Trimming took 9 bases from V and 8 from J, leaving 22 bases between them. Germline V gene sequence: CDR1 MDHEN, CDR2 SYDVKM. This CDR3 is CASTSGVSLRGYTF. DNA for the CDR3: TGTGCCAGTACCTCGGGGGTGTCCCTGAGGGGCTACACCTTC.

The J gene is TRBJ1-2, the V gene TRBV6-5; 8 bases are shared with TRBD1. Germline CDR1 reads MNHEY; CDR2 reads SVGAGI. The CDR3 contains 15 residues. V trimming: 5 bases; J trimming: 5 bases; junction bases outside the gene matches: 10. Here the CDR3 reads CASSTDRGGRYGYTF. The CDR3 DNA reads TGTGCCAGCAGTACCGACAGGGGAGGGAGGTATGGCTACACCTTC.

The chain combines TRBV20-1 with TRBJ2-3; possible D gene TRBD1, 6 bases. V lost 3 bases to trimming and J lost 5 bases, with 12 bases between them. From germline, CDR1 is DFQATT and CDR2 SNEGSKA (reference sequence). The CDR3 loop spans 13 amino acids. The CDR3 nucleotides read TGCAGTGCTAGTGCGCAGGGGCGAGATACGCAGTATTTT. This translates into CSASAQGRDTQYF.

This chain joins TRBV20-1 and TRBJ2-1; 15 positions match TRBD2. This CDR3 has 19 amino acids. V lost 4 bases, J lost 3 bases, and 13 bases stayed unmatched. Germline assignment: CDR1 DFQATT and CDR2 SNEGSKA (reference sequence). The CDR3 protein is CSATDKGLAGGPYYNEQFF. The CDR3 coding sequence is TGCAGTGCTACTGACAAGGGACTAGCGGGGGGCCCTTACTACAATGAGCAGTTCTTC.

V usage is TRBV21-1 and J usage is TRBJ1-5. TRBV21-1 is deemed a pseudogene. This CDR3 comprises 18 residues. The CDR3 DNA reads as TGTGCCAGCAGCGAACAGCCCAGAGGAGTTACTAGCAATCAGCCCCAGCATTTT. It specifies CASSEQPRGVTSNQPQHF.

The chain links TRBV6-2 or TRBV6-3 to TRBJ1-1; 9 nucleotides align to TRBD1. This CDR3 is built from 15 residues. Germline assignment: CDR1 MNHEY and CDR2 SVGEGT. V lost 5 bases and J lost 4; bases outside the gene matches: 8. CDR3 nucleotide sequence: TGTGCCAGCAGTCCAACCGGGACAGGGACCACTGAAGCTTTCTTT. Translating it yields CASSPTGTGTTEAFF.